This TCR beta chain originates from a study of lymphopenia after photon versus proton radiotherapy. Whole-study results and caveats: Larger post-nadir TCR diversity loss correlated inversely with survival in deceased patients. After the lymphocyte nadir, photon-treated repertoires showed oligoclonal expansion, especially of CD8+ Temra cells. Photon-treated patients lost naive T cells and TCR diversity; proton-treated stayed stable.

A remark on this clone: Its specificity is unknown.

Generated by immunoSEQ multiplex PCR, the TCRdb table keeps only in-frame clones and is missing some. The data contain about 2,100 clones, roughly 79% of them singletons. Trimming stripped 1 base from V and 5 bases from J, with 14 bases between. Germline CDR1 SGHVS, CDR2 FNYEAQ. CDR3 length: 16 residues. The rearrangement links TRBV7-6 to TRBJ1-4, with a possible D match to TRBD1 (6 bases). The specimen comprised peripheral blood, sampled from a patient treated with photon-based radiotherapy. This receptor was identified in an elderly man with cholangiocarcinoma. CDR3 nucleotides: TGTGCCAGCAGCTTAGGCAGGGGTGGGGAAAATGAAAAACTGTTTTTT. Translation gives CASSLGRGGENEKLFF.